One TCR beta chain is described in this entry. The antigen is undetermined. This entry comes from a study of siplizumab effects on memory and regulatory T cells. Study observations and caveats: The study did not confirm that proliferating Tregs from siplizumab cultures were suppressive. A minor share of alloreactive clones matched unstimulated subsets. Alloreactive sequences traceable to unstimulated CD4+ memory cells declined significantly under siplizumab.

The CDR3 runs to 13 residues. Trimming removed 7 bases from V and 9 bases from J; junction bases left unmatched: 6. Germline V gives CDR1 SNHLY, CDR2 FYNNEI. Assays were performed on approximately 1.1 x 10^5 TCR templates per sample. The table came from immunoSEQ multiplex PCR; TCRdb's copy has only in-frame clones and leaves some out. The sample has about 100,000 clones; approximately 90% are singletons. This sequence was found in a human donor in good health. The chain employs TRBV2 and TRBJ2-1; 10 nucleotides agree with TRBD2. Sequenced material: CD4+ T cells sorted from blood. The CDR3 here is CASTSGSRLEQFF. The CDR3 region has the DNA TGTGCCAGCACTAGCGGGAGTAGGCTTGAGCAGTTCTTC. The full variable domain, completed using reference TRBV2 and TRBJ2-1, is EPEVTQTPSHQVTQMGQEVILRCVPISNHLYFYWYRQILGQKVEFLVSFYNNEISEKSEIFDDQFSVERPDGSNFTLKIRSTKLEDSAMYFCASTSGSRLEQFFGPGTRLTVL.